This T cell receptor (beta chain) was sequenced during a study of cytomegalovirus exposure and HLA in healthy donors. The study, taken as a whole, reports: It was in a later analysis that TCR association rates were seen to vary by HLA locus, highest for DRB1 and lowest for HLA-C. In all likelihood, a cluster of highly shared sequence variants was a sequencing artifact. An ancestry cluster, one associated with Asian ancestry, reportedly showed fewer N-insertions than the roughly 610-donor mean in a later analysis.

The donors, nominally healthy at sampling, likely had unrecorded immune exposures. Comments on this clone: Antigen unknown.

Primers: 60 Vbeta forward and 13 Jbeta reverse. Here immunoSEQ multiplex PCR was the method, and the copy in TCRdb shows in-frame clones only, minus some. The sample holds approximately 120,000 clones, approximately 77% seen once. CDR1 is SQVTM and CDR2 is ANQGSEA in the germline V gene. The CDR3 extends over 13 amino acids. Trimming pared 8 bases from V and 0 bases from J, leaving 11 bases between. The sequencing sample was made of PBMCs. This TCR was sampled from a young man in good health and CMV-seronegative. This rearrangement joins TRBV29-1 to TRBJ2-1; D gene uncertain. The CDR3 coding sequence is TGCAGCCTTCGCGGCACCTCCTACAATGAGCAGTTCTTC. Its translation: CSLRGTSYNEQFF.